The 18 T cell receptor beta chains reported below all come from one sample, sequenced in a study of blood T cell repertoires in COVID-19. Profiling relied on immunoSEQ multiplex PCR, and the TCRdb table lists in-frame clones only, not all of them. Of some 120,000 clones detected, around 88% appear once; the ten largest clones hold 0.88%. Sample: peripheral blood. The receptor set was obtained from a woman aged 50 to 65 with active or convalescent COVID-19.

The J gene is TRBJ2-5, the V gene TRBV10-3; 10 nucleotides agree with TRBD2. Germline V gene data show CDR1 as ENHRY and CDR2 as SYGVKD. V gave up 3 bases and J gave up 3 bases; unmatched junction bases: 7. The CDR3 contains 16 residues. The CDR3 coding sequence is TGTGCCATCAGTGAAGGTACTAGCGGGAACAAAGAGACCCAGTACTTC. Amino acids: CAISEGTSGNKETQYF.

The chain combines TRBV18 with TRBJ2-7, with no clear D. V lost 0 bases to trimming and J lost 6 bases, with 6 bases between them. CDR1 and CDR2 (germline): KGHSH, LQKENI. The length of the CDR3 is 12 residues. The CDR3 DNA is TGTGCCAGCTCACCACCGAGAGGCGAGCAGTACTTC. Encoded protein: CASSPPRGEQYF.

The sample holds a few counts of this clone. The chain couples TRBV28 to TRBJ2-6; D is ambiguous. Germline values: CDR1 MDHEN, CDR2 SYDVKM. V was trimmed by 9 bases and J by 0 bases, leaving 12 bases between them. This CDR3 region has 15 residues. This chain's CDR3 is CASCSVNSGANVLTF. The CDR3 coding sequence is TGTGCCAGTTGTTCAGTCAACTCTGGGGCCAACGTCCTGACTTTC.

The chain uses TRBV28 and TRBJ2-3; the match to TRBD2 covers 14 bases. Germline loops: CDR1 MDHEN, CDR2 SYDVKM. The CDR3 spans 17 residues. V lost 7 bases and J lost 8; bases outside the gene matches: 14. CDR3 protein: CASTDPGTSGSWGTQYF. The CDR3 DNA follows: TGTGCCAGCACTGACCCGGGGACTAGCGGGAGCTGGGGTACGCAGTATTTT.

The chain links TRBV12-5 to TRBJ1-3; TRBD1 might be the D (6 bases). Between the trimmed V and J ends, which lost 6 bases and 8 bases, there was a span of 17 bases. The CDR3 extends over 14 amino acids. The germline V gene has CDR1 LGHNT and CDR2 FRNRAP. CDR3 in DNA: TGTGCTAGTGGACAGGGAGTTCAAGGGGACACCATATATTTT. It codes for CASGQGVQGDTIYF.

This clone is a singleton in its sample. The gene calls are TRBV7-9 and TRBJ1-6; no reliable D call. V was pared by 5 bases and J by 8 bases, with 10 bases between. This CDR3 is 13 amino acids long. CDR1 is SEHNR, CDR2 FQNEAQ, per germline (reference sequence). The CDR3 nucleotides read TGTGCCAGCAGCACCTACCTCGATTCACCCCTCCACTTT. Protein product: CASSTYLDSPLHF.

The chain combines TRBV3-1 (or the pseudogene TRBV3-2) with TRBJ1-1; no firm D call. Per germline, CDR1 LGHDT and CDR2 YNNKEL (reference sequence). The V end was cut by 2 bases, the J end by 8 bases, with 9 bases between. The CDR3 contains 12 residues. The CDR3, as DNA: TGTGCCAGCAGCCAAACAAAAGTCGAAGCTTTCTTT. The encoded protein is CASSQTKVEAFF.

This chain joins TRBV7-3 and TRBJ1-3; D is unclear. This CDR3 is built from 13 residues. Germline V lookup: CDR1 SGHTA, CDR2 FQGTGA. With 6 bases removed from V and 8 bases from J, the gap between germline ends came to 14 bases. CDR3 nucleotides: TGTGCCAGCAGTCGAATCCTCGGGGACACCATATATTTT. It translates to CASSRILGDTIYF.

The chain joins TRBV2 to TRBJ1-6; a possible D gene is TRBD1 (6 bases). Germline CDR1 and CDR2: SNHLY and FYNNEI. Trimming took off 7 bases at V and 7 bases at J, with 14 bases between the two ends. CDR3 length: 14 residues. Here the CDR3 reads CASTAGARNSPLHF. The CDR3 DNA sequence: TGTGCCAGCACAGCGGGGGCGCGCAATTCACCCCTCCACTTT.

The CDR3 protein is CATSDPELATQGNTGELFF. CDR3 bases: TGTGCCACCAGTGACCCGGAGCTAGCGACTCAGGGAAACACCGGGGAGCTGTTTTTT. The chain has TRBV24-1 and TRBJ2-2; tentative D call: TRBD2 (6 bases). The germline V gene has CDR1 KGHDR and CDR2 SFDVKD. The CDR3 extends over 19 amino acids. V was cut by 4 bases and J by 2 bases, with 22 bases left in between.

V gene TRBV5-1 combines with J gene TRBJ2-7, with D perhaps matching TRBD1 (5 bases). From germline, CDR1 is SGHRS and CDR2 YFSETQ. Trimming shortened V by 0 bases and J by 0 bases, and 13 bases separated the two germline ends. The CDR3 length is 16 residues. CDR3 sequence (DNA): TGCGCCAGCAGCTTGGGGCCAGGGAAGAGCTCCTACGAGCAGTACTTC. This encodes CASSLGPGKSSYEQYF.

This clone was detected only a few times. This rearrangement joins TRBV11-3 to TRBJ2-5, with D perhaps matching TRBD2 (6 bases). The CDR3 runs 11 residues. Trimming pared 5 bases from V and 5 bases from J, leaving 6 bases between. Germline V CDR1 and CDR2: SGHNT, YENEEA. This CDR3 reads CASSRGETQYF. CDR3 nucleotides: TGTGCCAGCAGCCGGGGGGAGACCCAGTACTTC.

The chain carries TRBV9 and TRBJ2-7, with D hard to call. This CDR3 is built from 14 residues. Per germline, CDR1 SGDLS and CDR2 YYNGEE. Trimming removed 0 bases at V and 2 bases at J, with 9 bases between. CDR3 coding DNA: TGTGCCAGCAGCGTAGAGCTCTTCCCCTACGAGCAGTACTTC. Its protein product is CASSVELFPYEQYF.

The gene calls are TRBV6-2 or TRBV6-3 and TRBJ2-1, with D possibly being TRBD1 (6 bases). This CDR3 contains 17 residues. Trimming shortened V by 2 bases and J by 2 bases, and 16 bases separated the two germline ends. Germline values: CDR1 MNHEY, CDR2 SVGEGT. The CDR3 DNA follows: TGTGCCAGCAGTTACGATCAGTTAGGGGGTACCTACAATGAGCAGTTCTTC. Encoded protein: CASSYDQLGGTYNEQFF.

The table lists this clone with a count of one. The chain uses TRBV21-1 and TRBJ1-5; TRBD1 is the table's D call and was not checked against the DNA. TRBV21-1 is labeled a pseudogene. The CDR3 runs to 12 residues. The CDR3 DNA is TGTGCCAGACAGGGGGCGCGGCAGCCCCAGCATTTT. It yields the protein CARQGARQPQHF.

This chain links TRBV27 with TRBJ2-1, with TRBD2 matching over 13 bases. Per the germline V gene, CDR1 is MNHEY and CDR2 is SMNVEV (reference sequence). This CDR3 region has 18 residues. With V trimmed by 4 bases and J by 0 bases, 6 bases remained unmatched. This CDR3 reads CASSSPLAGGNSYNEQFF. CDR3 sequence (DNA): TGTGCCAGCAGTTCTCCACTAGCGGGAGGGAACTCCTACAATGAGCAGTTCTTC.

The V and J genes are TRBV28 and TRBJ2-1; 7 bases fit TRBD1. V lost 5 bases to trimming and J lost 8 bases; unmatched junction nucleotides: 6. The germline CDR1 and CDR2 sequences are MDHEN and SYDVKM. The CDR3 runs 13 residues. The CDR3 protein is CASSHETGYEQFF. CDR3 sequence (DNA): TGTGCCAGCAGTCACGAGACAGGGTATGAGCAGTTCTTC.

The CDR3 DNA is TGCAGCGTTGAGTCCTACGGAGCTTTCTTT. Protein: CSVESYGAFF. J is TRBJ1-1 and V is TRBV29-1; no clear D gene. V lost 3 bases and J lost 10, with 9 bases in between. The CDR3 spans 10 residues. Germline-derived CDR1 and CDR2 are SQVTM and ANQGSEA.